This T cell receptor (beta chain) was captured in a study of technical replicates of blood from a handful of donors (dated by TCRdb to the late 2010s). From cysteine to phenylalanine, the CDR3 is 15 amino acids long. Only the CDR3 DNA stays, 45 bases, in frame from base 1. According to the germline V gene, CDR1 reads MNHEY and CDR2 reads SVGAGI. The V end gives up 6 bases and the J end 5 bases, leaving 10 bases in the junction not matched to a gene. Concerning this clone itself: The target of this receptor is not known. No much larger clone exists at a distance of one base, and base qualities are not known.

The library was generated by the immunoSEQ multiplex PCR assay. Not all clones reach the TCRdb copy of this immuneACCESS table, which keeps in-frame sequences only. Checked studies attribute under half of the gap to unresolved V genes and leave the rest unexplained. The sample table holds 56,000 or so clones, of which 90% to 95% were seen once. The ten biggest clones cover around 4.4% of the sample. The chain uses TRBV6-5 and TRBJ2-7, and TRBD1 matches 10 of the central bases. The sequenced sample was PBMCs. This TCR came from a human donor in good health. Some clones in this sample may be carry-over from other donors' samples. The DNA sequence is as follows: TGTGCCAGCAGCCCCCTACCGGGACAGGGGAACGAGCAGTACTTC. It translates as CASSPLPGQGNEQYF.